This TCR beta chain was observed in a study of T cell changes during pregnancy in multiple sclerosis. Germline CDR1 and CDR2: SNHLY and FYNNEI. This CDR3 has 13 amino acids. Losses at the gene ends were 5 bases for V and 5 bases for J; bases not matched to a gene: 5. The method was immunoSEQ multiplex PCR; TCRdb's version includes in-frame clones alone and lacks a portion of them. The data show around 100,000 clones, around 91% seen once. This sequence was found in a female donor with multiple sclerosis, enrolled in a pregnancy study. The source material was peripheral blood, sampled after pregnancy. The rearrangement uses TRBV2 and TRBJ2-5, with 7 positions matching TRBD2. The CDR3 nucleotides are TGTGCCAGCAGTAAAATCGGGAGGGAGACCCAGTACTTC. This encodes CASSKIGRETQYF.